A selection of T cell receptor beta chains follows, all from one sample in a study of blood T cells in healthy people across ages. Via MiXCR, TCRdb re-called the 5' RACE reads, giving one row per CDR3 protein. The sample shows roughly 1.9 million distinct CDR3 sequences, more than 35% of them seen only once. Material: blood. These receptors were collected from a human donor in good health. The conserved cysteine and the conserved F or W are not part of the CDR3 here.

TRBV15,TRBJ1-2,ATSRDRTVYGYT
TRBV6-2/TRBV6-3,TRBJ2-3,ASSYSNPTDARY
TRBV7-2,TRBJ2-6,AIQGSGANVLT
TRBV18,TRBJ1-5,ASSPRDTENQPQH
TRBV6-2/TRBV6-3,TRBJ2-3,ASSYGGREADTQY
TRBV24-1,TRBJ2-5,ATSDVGASLQETQY
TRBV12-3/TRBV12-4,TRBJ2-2,ASRWLTGTNTGELF
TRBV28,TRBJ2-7,ASRASGGPYEQY
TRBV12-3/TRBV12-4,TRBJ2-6,ASSLLGVGANVLT
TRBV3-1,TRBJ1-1,ASSQFGGGTEAF
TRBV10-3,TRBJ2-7,AISGTSGGADEQY
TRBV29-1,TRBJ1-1,SVDGQEMNTEAF
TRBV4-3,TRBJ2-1,ASSQAAGNSNEQF
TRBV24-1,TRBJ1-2,ATSDDFWGGYT
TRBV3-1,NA,ASGGIVGSQGVNYEQY
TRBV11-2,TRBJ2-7,ASSLAQAGTGHYEQY
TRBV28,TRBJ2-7,ASSSGQHPMEQY
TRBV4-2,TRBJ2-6,ASSQGASNSGANVLT
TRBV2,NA,ATSVLQETQY
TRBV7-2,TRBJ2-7,ASSLPAGSSYEQY
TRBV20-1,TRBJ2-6,SVPKLGANVLT
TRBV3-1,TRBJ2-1,ASSRNSEQV